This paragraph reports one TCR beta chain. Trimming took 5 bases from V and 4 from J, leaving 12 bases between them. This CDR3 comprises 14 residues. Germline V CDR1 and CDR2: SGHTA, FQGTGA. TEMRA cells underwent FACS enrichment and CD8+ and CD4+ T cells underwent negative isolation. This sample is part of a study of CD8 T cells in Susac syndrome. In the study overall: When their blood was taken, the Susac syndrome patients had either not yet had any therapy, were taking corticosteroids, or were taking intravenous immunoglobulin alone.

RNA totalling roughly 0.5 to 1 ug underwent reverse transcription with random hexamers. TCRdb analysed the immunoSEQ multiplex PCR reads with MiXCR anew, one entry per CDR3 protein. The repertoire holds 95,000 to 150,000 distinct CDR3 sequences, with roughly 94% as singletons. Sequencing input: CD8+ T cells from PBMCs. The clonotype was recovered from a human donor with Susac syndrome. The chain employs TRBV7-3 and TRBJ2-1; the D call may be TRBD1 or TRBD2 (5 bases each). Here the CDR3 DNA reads TGTGCCAGCAGCCCCCGGGGCCTTTACAATGAGCAGTTCTTC. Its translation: CASSPRGLYNEQFF.